This TCR beta chain originates from a study of radiotherapy plus CTLA-4 blockade in lung cancer. Focal radiation and CTLA-4 blockade (ipilimumab) were tested in chemo-refractory metastatic non-small-cell lung cancer patients. In this sample, this clone turned up once. The protocol was immunoSEQ multiplex PCR, while the TCRdb copy is restricted to in-frame clones and leaves out a portion. Found here are approximately 60,000 clones, around three quarters of them singletons; the top ten hold roughly 4.7%. This CDR3 is built from 15 residues. Trimming removed 4 bases from V and 0 bases from J, with 12 bases in between. CDR1 and CDR2 (germline): GTSNPN, SVGIG (reference sequence).

The sequence was obtained from a human donor with non-small cell lung cancer who had a complete response to radiotherapy plus ipilimumab. The material sequenced was peripheral blood, taken from a patient treated with radiotherapy plus ipilimumab. This chain connects TRBV30 to TRBJ2-2; D unclear. The CDR3 region is CAWIPRRTNTGELFF. CDR3 nucleotides: TGTGCCTGGATCCCCAGGCGTACGAACACCGGGGAGCTGTTTTTT.